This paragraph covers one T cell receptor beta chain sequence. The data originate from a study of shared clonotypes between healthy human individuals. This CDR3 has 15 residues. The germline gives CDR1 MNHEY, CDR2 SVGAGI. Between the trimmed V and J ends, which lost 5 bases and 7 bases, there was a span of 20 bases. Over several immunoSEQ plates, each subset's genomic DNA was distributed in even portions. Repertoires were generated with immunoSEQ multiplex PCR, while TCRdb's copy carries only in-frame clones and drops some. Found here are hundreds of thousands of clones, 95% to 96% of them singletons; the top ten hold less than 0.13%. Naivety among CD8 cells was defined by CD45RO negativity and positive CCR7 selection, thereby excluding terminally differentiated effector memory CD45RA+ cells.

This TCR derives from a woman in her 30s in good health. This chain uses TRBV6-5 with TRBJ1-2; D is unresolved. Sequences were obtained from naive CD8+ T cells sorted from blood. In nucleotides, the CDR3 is TGTGCCAGCAGTCCCCCAACCGGGGATGATCGTGGCTACACCTTC. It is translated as CASSPPTGDDRGYTF.